This TCR beta chain was obtained from a study of cytomegalovirus exposure and HLA in healthy donors. V dropped 4 bases and J dropped 4; count of bases not matched to a gene: 4. Germline assignment: CDR1 SGHNT and CDR2 YYREEE (reference sequence). This CDR3 has 14 residues. The study ran its PCR with 60 Vbeta and 13 Jbeta primers. Only in-frame clones appear in the TCRdb table, and some are missing; sequencing was by immunoSEQ multiplex PCR. The profile shows tens of thousands of clones, roughly 80% of them singletons. V gene TRBV5-4 combines with J gene TRBJ1-2; 10 positions match TRBD1. The sequenced sample was PBMCs. The sequence was collected from a woman between 25 and 40 years old in good health and CMV-seronegative. CDR3 in amino acids: CASSGTGAGYGYTF. CDR3 sequence (DNA): TGTGCCAGCAGCGGGACAGGGGCGGGCTATGGCTACACCTTC.